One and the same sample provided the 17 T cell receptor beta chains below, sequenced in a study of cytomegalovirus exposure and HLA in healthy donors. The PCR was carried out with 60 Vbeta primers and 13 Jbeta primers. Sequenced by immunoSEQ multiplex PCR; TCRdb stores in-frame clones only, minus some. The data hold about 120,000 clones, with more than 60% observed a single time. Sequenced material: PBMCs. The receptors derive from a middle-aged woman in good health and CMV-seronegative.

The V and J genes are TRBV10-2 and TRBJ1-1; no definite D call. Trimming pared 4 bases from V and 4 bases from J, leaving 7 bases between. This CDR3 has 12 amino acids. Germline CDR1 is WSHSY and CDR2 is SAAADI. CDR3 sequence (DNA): TGCGCCAGCAGTGGTCGAGGCACTGAAGCTTTCTTT. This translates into CASSGRGTEAFF.

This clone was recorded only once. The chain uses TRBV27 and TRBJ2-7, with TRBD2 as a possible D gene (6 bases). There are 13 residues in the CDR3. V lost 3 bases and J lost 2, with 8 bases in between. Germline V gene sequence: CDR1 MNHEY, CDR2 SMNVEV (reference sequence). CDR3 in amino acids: CASSLRGPYEQYF. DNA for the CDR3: TGTGCCAGCAGTTTGCGGGGTCCCTACGAGCAGTACTTC.

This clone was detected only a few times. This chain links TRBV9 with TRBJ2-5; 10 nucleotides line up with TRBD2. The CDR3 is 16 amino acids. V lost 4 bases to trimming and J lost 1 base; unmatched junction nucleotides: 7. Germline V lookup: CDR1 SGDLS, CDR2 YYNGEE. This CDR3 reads CASSSTSGASQETQYF. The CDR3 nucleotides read TGTGCCAGCAGCTCCACTAGCGGGGCCTCCCAAGAGACCCAGTACTTC.

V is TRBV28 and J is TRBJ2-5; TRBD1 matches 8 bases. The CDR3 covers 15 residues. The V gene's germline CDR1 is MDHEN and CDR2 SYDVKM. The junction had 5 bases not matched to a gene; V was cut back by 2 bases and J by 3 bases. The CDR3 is CASSLVQGAKETQYF. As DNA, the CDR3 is TGTGCCAGCAGTTTAGTTCAGGGGGCTAAAGAGACCCAGTACTTC.

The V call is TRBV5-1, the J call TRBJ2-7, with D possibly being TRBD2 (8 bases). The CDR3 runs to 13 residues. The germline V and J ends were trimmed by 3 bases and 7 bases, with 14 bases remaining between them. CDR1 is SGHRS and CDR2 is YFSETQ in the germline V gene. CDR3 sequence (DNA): TGCGCCAGCAGCTACAGGGGCGGGGGGGAGCAGTACTTC. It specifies CASSYRGGGEQYF.

Written as DNA, the CDR3 is TGTGCCAGCAGCAGACTAGCGGGCGGTGGGGCCAACGTCCTGACTTTC. Translated, it gives CASSRLAGGGANVLTF. J is TRBJ2-6 and V is TRBV7-6; 10 bases map to TRBD2. Germline V gene lookup returns CDR1 SGHVS and CDR2 FNYEAQ. The CDR3 extends over 16 amino acids. V shed 5 bases, J shed 3 bases, and the junction held 4 bases outside the gene matches.

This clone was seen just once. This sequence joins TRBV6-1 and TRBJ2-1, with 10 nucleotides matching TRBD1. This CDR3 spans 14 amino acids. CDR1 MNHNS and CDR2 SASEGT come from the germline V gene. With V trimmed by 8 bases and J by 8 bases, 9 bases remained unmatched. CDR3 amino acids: CASWIGTGDHEQFF. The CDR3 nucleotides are TGTGCCAGCTGGATCGGGACAGGGGATCATGAGCAGTTCTTC.

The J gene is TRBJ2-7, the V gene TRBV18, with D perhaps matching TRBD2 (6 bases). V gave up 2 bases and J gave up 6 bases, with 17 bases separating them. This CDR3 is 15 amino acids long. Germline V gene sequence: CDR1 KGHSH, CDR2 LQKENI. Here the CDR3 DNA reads TGTGCCAGCTCACCATCGGAACGGGAGTTGGGCGAGCAGTACTTC. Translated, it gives CASSPSERELGEQYF.

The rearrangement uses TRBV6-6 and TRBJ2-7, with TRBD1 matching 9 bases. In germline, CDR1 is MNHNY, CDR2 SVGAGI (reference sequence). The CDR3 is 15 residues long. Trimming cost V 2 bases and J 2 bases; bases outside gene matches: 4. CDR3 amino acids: CASSYTGQGPYEQYF. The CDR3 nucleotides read TGTGCCAGCAGTTACACGGGACAGGGCCCCTACGAGCAGTACTTC.

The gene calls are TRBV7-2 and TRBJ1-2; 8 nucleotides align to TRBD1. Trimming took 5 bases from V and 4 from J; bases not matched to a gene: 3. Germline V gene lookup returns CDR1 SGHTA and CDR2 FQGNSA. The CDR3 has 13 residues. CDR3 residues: CASSLGQGYGYTF. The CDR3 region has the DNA TGTGCCAGCAGCCTAGGACAGGGCTATGGCTACACCTTC.

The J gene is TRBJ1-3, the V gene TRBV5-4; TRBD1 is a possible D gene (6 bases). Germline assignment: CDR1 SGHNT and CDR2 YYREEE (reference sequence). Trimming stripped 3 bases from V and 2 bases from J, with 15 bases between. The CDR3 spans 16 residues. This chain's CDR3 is CASSSSQGLPGNTIYF. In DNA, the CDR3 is TGTGCCAGCAGCTCGTCCCAGGGGCTTCCTGGAAACACCATATATTTT.

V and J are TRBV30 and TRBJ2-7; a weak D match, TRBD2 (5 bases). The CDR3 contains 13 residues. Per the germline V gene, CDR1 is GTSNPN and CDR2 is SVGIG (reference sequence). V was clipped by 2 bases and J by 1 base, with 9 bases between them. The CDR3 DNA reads TGTGCCTGGAGTACGGGAACATCCTACGAGCAGTACTTC. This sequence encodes CAWSTGTSYEQYF.

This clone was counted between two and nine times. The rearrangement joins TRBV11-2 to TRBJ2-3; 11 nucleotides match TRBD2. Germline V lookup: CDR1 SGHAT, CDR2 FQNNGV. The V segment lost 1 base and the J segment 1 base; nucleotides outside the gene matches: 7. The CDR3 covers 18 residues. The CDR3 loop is CASSLVLAGVGGTDTQYF. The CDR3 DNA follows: TGTGCCAGCAGCTTAGTACTAGCGGGAGTGGGAGGCACAGATACGCAGTATTTT.

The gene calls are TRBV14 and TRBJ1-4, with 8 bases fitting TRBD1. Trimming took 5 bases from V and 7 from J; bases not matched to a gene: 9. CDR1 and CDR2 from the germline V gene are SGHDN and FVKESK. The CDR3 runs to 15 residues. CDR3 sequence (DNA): TGTGCCAGCAGCTCCTGGACAGGGAGGTCTGAAAAACTGTTTTTT. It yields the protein CASSSWTGRSEKLFF.

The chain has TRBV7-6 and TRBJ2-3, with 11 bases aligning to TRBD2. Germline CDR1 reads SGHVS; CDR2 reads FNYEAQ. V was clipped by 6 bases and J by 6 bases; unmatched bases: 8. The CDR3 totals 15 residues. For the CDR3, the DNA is TGTGCCAGCAGGCCAACTAGCGGGGGTCGGGATACGCAGTATTTT. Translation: CASRPTSGGRDTQYF.

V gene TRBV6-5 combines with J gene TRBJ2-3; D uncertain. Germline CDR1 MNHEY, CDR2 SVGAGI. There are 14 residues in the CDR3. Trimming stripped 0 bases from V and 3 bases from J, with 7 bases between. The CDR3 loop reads CASSYSAGTDTQYF. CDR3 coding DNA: TGTGCCAGCAGTTACTCAGCCGGGACAGATACGCAGTATTTT.

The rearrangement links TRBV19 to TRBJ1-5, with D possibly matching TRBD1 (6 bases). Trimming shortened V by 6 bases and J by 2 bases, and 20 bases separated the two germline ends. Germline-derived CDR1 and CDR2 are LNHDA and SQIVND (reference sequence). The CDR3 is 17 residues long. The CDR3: CASRAGTQGTGNQPQHF. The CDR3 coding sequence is TGTGCCAGTAGAGCCGGTACCCAGGGGACGGGCAATCAGCCCCAGCATTTT.